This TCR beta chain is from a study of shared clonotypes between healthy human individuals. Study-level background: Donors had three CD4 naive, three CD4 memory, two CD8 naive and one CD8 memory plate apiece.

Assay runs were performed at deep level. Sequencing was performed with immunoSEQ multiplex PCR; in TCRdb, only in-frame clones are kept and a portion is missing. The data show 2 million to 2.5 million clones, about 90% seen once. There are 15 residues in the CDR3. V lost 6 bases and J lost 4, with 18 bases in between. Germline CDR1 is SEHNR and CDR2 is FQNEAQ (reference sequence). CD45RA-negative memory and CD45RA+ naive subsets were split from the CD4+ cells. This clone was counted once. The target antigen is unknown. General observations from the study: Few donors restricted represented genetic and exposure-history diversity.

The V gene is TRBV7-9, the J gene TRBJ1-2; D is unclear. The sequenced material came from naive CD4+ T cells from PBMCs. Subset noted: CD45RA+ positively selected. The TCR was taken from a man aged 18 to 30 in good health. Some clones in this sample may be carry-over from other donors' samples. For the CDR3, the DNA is TGTGCCAGCAGTTCCGACGGTCAGCGAGTCTATGGCTACACCTTC. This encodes CASSSDGQRVYGYTF. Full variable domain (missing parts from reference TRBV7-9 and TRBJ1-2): DTGVSQNPRHKITKRGQNVTFRCDPISEHNRLYWYRQTLGQGPEFLTYFQNEAQLEKSRLLSDRFSAERPKGSFSTLEIQRTEQGDSAMYLCASSSDGQRVYGYTFGSGTRLTVV.